This T cell receptor (beta chain) was sequenced during a study of T cells in localized non-small cell lung cancer. Germline CDR1 reads SGDLS; CDR2 reads YYNGEE. This CDR3 comprises 17 residues. The V end lost 4 bases, the J end lost 1 base, and 15 bases lay between the germline ends. Sequenced by immunoSEQ multiplex PCR; TCRdb stores in-frame clones only, minus some. The sample yields 25,000 to 30,000 clones, around nine tenths seen once. Regarding the study as a whole: Blood T cell density predicted longer survival; adjacent-lung clonality, shorter. The appearance of a median approximately 57 of the top 100 tumor clones was seen in adjacent lung. Analysis by sequencing included only one tumor region, so heterogeneity remains possible.

Remarks on this clone: Its target is not known.

The sample here was peripheral blood, taken before any cancer treatment. This receptor was taken from a female donor at least 60 years old with stage III squamous cell lung carcinoma. This sequence joins TRBV9 and TRBJ2-6; tentative D call: TRBD1 (6 bases). The CDR3 DNA reads TGTGCCAGCAGCTCCCGGGACACACCTTCTGGGGCCAACGTCCTGACTTTC. Amino acid sequence: CASSSRDTPSGANVLTF. Filled out from reference TRBV9 and TRBJ2-6, the complete variable domain reads DSGVTQTPKHLITATGQRVTLRCSPRSGDLSVYWYQQSLDQGLQFLIQYYNGEERAKGNILERFSAQQFPDLHSELNLSSLELGDSALYFCASSSRDTPSGANVLTFGAGSRLTVL.